This T cell receptor beta chain is from a study of cytomegalovirus exposure and HLA in healthy donors. For this clone: Its matching antigen is unknown.

Study-level findings and limits: Across all donors, roughly uniform sequencing depth was an assumption of the presence/absence analyses. Some public TCRs appeared in many individuals, while most sequences were rare. The authors later found HLA-associated TCR beta chains more clonally expanded than equally common others.

Germline CDR1 and CDR2: SGHTA and FQGNSA. CDR3 length: 18 residues. Trimming took 5 bases from V and 4 from J; bases not matched to a gene: 11. The study ran its PCR with 60 Vbeta and 13 Jbeta primers. The data were produced by immunoSEQ multiplex PCR, yet TCRdb's version contains in-frame clones alone and is incomplete. This sample has about 120,000 clones, with about 80% found just once. This clonotype originated in a female donor in good health and CMV-seropositive. This chain connects TRBV7-2 to TRBJ2-1, with TRBD2 identical over 13 bases. The sample taken for sequencing was PBMCs. The CDR3 nucleotides are TGTGCCAGCAGCCTCTTCCCGACTAGCGGGGGGTTATACAATGAGCAGTTCTTC. Encoded protein: CASSLFPTSGGLYNEQFF.